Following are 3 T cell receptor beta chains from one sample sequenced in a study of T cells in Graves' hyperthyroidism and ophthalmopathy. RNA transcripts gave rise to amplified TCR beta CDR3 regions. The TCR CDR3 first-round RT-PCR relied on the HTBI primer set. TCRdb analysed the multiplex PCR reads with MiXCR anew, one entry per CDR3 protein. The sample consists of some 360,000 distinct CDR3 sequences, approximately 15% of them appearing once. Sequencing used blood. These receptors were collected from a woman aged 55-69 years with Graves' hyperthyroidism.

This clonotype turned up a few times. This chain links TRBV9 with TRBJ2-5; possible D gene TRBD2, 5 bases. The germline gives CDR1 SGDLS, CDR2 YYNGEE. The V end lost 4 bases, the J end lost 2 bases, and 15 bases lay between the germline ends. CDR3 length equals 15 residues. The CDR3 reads CASSPPGGVQETQYF. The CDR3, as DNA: TGTGCCAGCAGCCCCCCCGGAGGAGTACAAGAGACCCAGTACTTC. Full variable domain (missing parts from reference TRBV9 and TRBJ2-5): DSGVTQTPKHLITATGQRVTLRCSPRSGDLSVYWYQQSLDQGLQFLIQYYNGEERAKGNILERFSAQQFPDLHSELNLSSLELGDSALYFCASSPPGGVQETQYFGPGTRLLVL.

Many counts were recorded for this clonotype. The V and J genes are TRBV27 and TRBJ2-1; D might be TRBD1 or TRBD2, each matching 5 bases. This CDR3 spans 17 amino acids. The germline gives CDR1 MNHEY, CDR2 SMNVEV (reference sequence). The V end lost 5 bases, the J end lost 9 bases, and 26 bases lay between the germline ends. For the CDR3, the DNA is TGTGCCAGCAGTAAATCTTCGGACCAGGTGAGGGGCGGTGAGCAGTTCTTC. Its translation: CASSKSSDQVRGGEQFF.

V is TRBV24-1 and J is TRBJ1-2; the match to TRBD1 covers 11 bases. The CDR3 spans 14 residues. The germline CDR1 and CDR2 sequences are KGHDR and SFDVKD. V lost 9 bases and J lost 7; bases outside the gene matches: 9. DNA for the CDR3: TGTGCCACCGAACCGGGACAGGGGGTGGGTGGCTACACCTTC. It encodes CATEPGQGVGGYTF.